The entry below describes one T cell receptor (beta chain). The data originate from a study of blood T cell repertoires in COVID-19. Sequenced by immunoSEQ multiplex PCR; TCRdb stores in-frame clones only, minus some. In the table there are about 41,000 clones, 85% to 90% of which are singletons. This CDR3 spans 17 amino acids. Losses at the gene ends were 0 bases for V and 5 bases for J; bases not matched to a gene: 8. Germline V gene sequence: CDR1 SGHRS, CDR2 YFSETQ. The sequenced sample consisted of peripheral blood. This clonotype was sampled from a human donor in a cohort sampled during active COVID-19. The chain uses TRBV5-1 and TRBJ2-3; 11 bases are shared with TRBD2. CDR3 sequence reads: CASSLGLLAGAEDTQYF. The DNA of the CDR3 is TGCGCCAGCAGCTTGGGGTTACTAGCGGGAGCGGAAGATACGCAGTATTTT.